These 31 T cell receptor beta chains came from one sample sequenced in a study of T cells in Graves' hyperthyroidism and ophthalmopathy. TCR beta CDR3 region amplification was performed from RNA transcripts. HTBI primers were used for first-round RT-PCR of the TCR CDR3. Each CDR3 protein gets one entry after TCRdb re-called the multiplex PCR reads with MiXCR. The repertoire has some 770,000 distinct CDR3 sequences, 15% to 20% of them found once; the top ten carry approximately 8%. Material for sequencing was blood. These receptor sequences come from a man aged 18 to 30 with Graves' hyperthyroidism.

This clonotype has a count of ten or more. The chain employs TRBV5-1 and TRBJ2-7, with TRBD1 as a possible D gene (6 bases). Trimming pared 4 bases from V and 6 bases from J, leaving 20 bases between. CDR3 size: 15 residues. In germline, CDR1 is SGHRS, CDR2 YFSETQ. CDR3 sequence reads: CASSTLTGVKREQYF. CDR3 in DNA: TGCGCCAGCAGCACATTGACAGGAGTCAAGCGCGAGCAGTACTTC.

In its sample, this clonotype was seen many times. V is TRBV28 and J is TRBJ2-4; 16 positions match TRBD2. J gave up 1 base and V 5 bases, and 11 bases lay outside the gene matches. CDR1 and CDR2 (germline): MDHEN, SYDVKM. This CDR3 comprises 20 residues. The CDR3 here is CASSLPGLAGGPGAKNIQYF. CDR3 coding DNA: TGTGCCAGCAGTCTTCCGGGACTAGCGGGAGGGCCAGGGGCCAAAAACATTCAGTACTTC. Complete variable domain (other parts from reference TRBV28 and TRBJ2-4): DVKVTQSSRYLVKRTGEKVFLECVQDMDHENMFWYRQDPGLGLRLIYFSYDVKMKEKGDIPEGYSVSREKKERFSLILESASTNQTSMYLCASSLPGLAGGPGAKNIQYFGAGTRLSVL.

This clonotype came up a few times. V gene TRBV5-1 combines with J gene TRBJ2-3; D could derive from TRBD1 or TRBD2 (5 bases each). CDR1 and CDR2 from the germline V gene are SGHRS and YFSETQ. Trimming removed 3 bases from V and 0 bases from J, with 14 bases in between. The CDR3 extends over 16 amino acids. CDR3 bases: TGCGCCAGCAGCTGGTCCGGGGCGACTAGCACAGATACGCAGTATTTT. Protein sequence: CASSWSGATSTDTQYF.

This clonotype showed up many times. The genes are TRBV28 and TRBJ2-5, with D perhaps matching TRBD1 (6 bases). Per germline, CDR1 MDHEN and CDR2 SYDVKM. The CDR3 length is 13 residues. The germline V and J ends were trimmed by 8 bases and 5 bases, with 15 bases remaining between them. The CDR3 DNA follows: TGTGCCAGCCGGGCAGGGGTCTGGGAGACCCAGTACTTC. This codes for CASRAGVWETQYF.

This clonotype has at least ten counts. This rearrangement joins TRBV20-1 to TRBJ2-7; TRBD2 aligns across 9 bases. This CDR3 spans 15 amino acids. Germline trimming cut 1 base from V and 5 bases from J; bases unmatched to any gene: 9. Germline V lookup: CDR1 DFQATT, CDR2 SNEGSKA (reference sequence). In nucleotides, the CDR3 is TGCAGTGCTAGAGCGGCTAGCGGGGCGTTAAACGAGCAGTACTTC. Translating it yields CSARAASGALNEQYF.

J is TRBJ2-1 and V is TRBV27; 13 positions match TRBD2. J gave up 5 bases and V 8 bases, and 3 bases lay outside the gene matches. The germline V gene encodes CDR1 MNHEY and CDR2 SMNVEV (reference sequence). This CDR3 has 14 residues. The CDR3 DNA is TGTGCCAGCGGGACTAGCGGGACCCACAATGAGCAGTTCTTC. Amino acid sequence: CASGTSGTHNEQFF.

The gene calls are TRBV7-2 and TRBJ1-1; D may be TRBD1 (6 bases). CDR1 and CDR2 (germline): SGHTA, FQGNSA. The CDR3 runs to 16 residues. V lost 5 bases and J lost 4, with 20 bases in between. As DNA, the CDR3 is TGTGCCAGCAGCCCCCGACAGGCAGAGGTGGTCACTGAAGCTTTCTTT. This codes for CASSPRQAEVVTEAFF.

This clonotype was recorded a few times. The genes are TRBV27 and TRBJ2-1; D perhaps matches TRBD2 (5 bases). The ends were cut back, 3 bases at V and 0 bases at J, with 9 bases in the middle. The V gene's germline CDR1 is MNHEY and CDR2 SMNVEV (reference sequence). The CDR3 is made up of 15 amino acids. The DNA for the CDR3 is TGTGCCAGCAGTTTTGCAGCGGACTCCTACAATGAGCAGTTCTTC. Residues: CASSFAADSYNEQFF.

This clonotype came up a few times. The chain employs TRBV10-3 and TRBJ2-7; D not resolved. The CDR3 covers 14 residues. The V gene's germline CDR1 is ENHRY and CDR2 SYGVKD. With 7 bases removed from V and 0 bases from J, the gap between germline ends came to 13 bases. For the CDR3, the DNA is TGTGCCATCACGGGCTCAACTAACTCCTACGAGCAGTACTTC. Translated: CAITGSTNSYEQYF.

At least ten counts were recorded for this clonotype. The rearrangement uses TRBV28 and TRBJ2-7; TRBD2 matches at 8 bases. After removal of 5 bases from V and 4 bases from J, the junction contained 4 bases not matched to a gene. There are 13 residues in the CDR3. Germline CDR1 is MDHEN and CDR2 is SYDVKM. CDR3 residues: CASSPGLGYEQYF. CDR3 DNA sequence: TGTGCCAGCAGTCCGGGACTAGGGTACGAGCAGTACTTC.

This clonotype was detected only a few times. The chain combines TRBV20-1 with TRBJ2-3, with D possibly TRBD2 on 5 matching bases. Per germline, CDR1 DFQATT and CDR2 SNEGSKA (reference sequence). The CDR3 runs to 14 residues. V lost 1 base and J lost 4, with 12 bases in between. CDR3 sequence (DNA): TGCAGTGCTAGAGTGGGTAGCGCGGCAGATACGCAGTATTTT. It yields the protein CSARVGSAADTQYF.

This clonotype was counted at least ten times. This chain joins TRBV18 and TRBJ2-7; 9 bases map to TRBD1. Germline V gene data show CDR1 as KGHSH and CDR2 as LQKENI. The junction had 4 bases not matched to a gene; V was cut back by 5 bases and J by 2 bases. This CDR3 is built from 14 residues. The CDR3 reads CASSAGQGPYEQYF. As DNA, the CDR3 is TGTGCCAGCTCAGCGGGACAGGGCCCCTACGAGCAGTACTTC.

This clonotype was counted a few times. The CDR3 region is CASRPEGRQPYIPSNQPQHF. Written as DNA, the CDR3 is TGTGCCAGCAGGCCTGAGGGTAGACAGCCCTATATACCTAGCAATCAGCCCCAGCATTTT. This chain links TRBV6-2 or TRBV6-3 with TRBJ1-5; D is possibly TRBD1 (5 bases). The CDR3 length is 20 residues. Germline-derived CDR1 and CDR2 are MNHEY and SVGEGT. V was clipped by 6 bases and J by 0 bases, with 27 bases between them.

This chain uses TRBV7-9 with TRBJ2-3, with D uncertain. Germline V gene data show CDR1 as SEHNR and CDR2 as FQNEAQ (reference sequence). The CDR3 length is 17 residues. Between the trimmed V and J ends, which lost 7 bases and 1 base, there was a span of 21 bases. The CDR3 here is CASTSDGVGLGTDTQYF. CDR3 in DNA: TGTGCCAGCACCTCTGACGGTGTGGGTCTCGGCACAGATACGCAGTATTTT.

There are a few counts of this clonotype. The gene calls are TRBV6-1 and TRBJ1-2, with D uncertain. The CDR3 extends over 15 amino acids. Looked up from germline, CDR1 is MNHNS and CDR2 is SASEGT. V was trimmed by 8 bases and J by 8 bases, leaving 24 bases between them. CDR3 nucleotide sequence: TGTGCCAGCCTCAGTTCACTGGCAGGCATCCGCGGCTACACCTTC. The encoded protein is CASLSSLAGIRGYTF.

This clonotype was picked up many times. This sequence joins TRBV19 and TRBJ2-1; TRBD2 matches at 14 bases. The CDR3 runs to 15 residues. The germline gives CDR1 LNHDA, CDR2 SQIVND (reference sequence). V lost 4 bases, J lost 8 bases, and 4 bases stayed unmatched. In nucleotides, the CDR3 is TGTGCCAGTAGTACCGGACTAGCGGGAGGCTATGAGCAGTTCTTC. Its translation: CASSTGLAGGYEQFF. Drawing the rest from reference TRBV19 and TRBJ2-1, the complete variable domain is DGGITQSPKYLFRKEGQNVTLSCEQNLNHDAMYWYRQDPGQGLRLIYYSQIVNDFQKGDIAEGYSVSREKKESFPLTVTSAQKNPTAFYLCASSTGLAGGYEQFFGPGTRLTVL.

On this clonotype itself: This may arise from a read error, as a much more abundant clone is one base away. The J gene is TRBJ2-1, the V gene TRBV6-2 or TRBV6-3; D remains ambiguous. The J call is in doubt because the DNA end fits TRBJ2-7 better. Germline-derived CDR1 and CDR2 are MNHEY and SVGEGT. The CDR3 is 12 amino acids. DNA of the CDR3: TGTGCCAGCAGCCAAAGTACGAATGAGCAGTACTTC. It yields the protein CASSQSTNEQYF.

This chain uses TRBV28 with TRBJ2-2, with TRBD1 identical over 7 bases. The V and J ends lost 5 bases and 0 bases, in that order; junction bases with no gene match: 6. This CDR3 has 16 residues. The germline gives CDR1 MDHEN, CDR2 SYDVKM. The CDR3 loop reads CASSTGTAPNTGELFF. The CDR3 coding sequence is TGTGCCAGCAGTACTGGGACAGCTCCGAACACCGGGGAGCTGTTTTTT.

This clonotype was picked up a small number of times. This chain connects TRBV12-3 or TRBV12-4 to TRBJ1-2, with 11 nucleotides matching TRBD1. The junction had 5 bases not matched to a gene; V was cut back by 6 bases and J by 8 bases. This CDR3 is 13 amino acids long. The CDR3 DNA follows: TGTGCCAGCAGGTGGACAGGGGGCGCGGGCTACACCTTC. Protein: CASRWTGGAGYTF.

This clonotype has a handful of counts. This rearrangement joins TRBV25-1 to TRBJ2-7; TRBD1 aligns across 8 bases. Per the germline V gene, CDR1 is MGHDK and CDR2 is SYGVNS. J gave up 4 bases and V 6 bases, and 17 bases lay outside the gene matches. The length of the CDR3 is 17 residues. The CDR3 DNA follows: TGTGCCAGCAGGGAACCGCATGCGGGACAGGAATATTACGAGCAGTACTTC. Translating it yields CASREPHAGQEYYEQYF.

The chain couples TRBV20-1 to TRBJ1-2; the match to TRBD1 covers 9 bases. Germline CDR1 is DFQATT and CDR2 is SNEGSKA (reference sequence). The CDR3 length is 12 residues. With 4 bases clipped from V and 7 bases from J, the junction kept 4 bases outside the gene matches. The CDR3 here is CSAKRQGVGYTF. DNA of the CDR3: TGCAGTGCTAAGAGACAGGGGGTTGGCTACACCTTC.

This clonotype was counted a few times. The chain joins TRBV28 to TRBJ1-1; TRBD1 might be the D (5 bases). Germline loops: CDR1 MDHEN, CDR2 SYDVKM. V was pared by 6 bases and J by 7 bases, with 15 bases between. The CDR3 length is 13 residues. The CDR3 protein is CASSPPGAFEAFF. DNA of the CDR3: TGTGCCAGCAGCCCCCCCGGGGCGTTTGAAGCTTTCTTT.

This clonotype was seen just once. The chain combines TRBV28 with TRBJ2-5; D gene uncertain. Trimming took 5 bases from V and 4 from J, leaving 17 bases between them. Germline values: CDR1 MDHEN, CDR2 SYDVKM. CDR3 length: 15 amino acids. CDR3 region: CASSPSEAWGETQYF. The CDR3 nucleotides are TGTGCCAGCAGTCCCTCCGAAGCTTGGGGAGAGACCCAGTACTTC.

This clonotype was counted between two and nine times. CDR3 DNA: TGCGCCAGCAGCTTGTTCCAGGGGCAATTAAATGAGCAGTTCTTC. Translation: CASSLFQGQLNEQFF. The chain uses TRBV5-1 and TRBJ2-1; D is perhaps TRBD1 (6 bases). Germline loops: CDR1 SGHRS, CDR2 YFSETQ. The CDR3 runs to 15 residues. Trimming pared 1 base from V and 7 bases from J, leaving 15 bases between. Looking up the rest from reference TRBV5-1 and TRBJ2-1 gives the full variable domain: KAGVTQTPRYLIKTRGQQVTLSCSPISGHRSVSWYQQTPGQGLQFLFEYFSETQRNKGNFPGRFSGRQFSNSRSEMNVSTLELGDSALYLCASSLFQGQLNEQFFGPGTRLTVL.

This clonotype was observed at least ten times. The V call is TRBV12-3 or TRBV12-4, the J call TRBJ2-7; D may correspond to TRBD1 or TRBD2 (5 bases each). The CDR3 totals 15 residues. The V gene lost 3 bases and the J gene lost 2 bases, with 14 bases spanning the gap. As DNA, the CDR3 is TGTGCCAGCAGTTTGGGCGGCAGGGACCCCTACGAGCAGTACTTC. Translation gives CASSLGGRDPYEQYF.

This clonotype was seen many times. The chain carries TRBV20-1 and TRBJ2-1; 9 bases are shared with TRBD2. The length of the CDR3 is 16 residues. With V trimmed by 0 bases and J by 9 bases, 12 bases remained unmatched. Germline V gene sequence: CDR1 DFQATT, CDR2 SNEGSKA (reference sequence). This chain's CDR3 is CSARDAASGKVTEQFF. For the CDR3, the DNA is TGCAGTGCTAGAGATGCGGCTAGCGGGAAGGTCACTGAGCAGTTCTTC.

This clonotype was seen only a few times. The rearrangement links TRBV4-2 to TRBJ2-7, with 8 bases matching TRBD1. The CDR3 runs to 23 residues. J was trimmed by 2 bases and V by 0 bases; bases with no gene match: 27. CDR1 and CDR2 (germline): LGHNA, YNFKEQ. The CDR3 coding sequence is TGTGCCAGCAGCCAAGAATGGGGCAGGGGGCGCTTGTATGAAGATCCTTTCGCCTACGAGCAGTACTTC. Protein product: CASSQEWGRGRLYEDPFAYEQYF.

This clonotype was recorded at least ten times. CDR3 DNA: TGTGCCAGCAGCCGTCCGGGTAGCGGGAGGAGGGTGACAGATACGCAGTATTTT. It specifies CASSRPGSGRRVTDTQYF. This rearrangement joins TRBV7-9 to TRBJ2-3, with 10 bases identical to TRBD2. This CDR3 has 18 amino acids. J gave up 3 bases and V 5 bases, and 14 bases lay outside the gene matches. The V gene's germline CDR1 is SEHNR and CDR2 FQNEAQ (reference sequence).

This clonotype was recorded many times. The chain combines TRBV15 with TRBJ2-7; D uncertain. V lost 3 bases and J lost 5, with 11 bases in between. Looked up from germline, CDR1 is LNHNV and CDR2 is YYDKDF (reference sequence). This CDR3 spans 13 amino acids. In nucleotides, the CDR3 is TGTGCCACCAGCAGCATGGTCGCGAACGAGCAGTACTTC. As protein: CATSSMVANEQYF.

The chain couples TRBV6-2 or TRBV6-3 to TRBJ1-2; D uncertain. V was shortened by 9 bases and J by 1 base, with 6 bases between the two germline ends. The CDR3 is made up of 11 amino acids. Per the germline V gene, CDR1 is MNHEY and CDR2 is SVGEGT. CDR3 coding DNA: TGTGCCAGTCACAGTAACTATGGCTACACCTTC. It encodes CASHSNYGYTF.

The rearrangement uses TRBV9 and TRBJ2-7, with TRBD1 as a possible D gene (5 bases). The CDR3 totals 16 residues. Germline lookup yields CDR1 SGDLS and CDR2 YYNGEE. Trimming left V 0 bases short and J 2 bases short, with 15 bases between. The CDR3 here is CASSVAQGHGPYEQYF. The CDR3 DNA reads TGTGCCAGCAGCGTAGCTCAAGGACACGGGCCCTACGAGCAGTACTTC. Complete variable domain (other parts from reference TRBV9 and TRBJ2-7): DSGVTQTPKHLITATGQRVTLRCSPRSGDLSVYWYQQSLDQGLQFLIQYYNGEERAKGNILERFSAQQFPDLHSELNLSSLELGDSALYFCASSVAQGHGPYEQYFGPGTRLTVT.